What follows is one T cell receptor (beta chain) and its context. The antigen remains unidentified. The record originates from a study of T cells in localized non-small cell lung cancer. Study findings and constraints: Median roughly 57 top-100 tumor clones were shared with paired adjacent lung.

Germline CDR1 MNHEY, CDR2 SMNVEV (reference sequence). This CDR3 contains 15 residues. V lost 6 bases, J lost 3 bases, and 9 bases stayed unmatched. Data came from immunoSEQ multiplex PCR; TCRdb stores just in-frame clones and leaves some out. The sample includes over 40,000 clones, 86% of them seen just once. This sample comprised peripheral blood, obtained before any cancer treatment. The receptor's source is a woman between 18 and 50 years old with stage III lung adenocarcinoma. The chain uses TRBV27 and TRBJ2-5; 8 bases fit TRBD2. The CDR3 protein is CASSQLGGGEETQYF. The CDR3 DNA sequence: TGTGCCAGCAGCCAACTCGGGGGGGGCGAAGAGACCCAGTACTTC.